The rows below give T cell receptor beta chains drawn from one sample of a study of shared clonotypes between healthy human individuals. Clones were read by immunoSEQ multiplex PCR, and TCRdb kept only the in-frame ones, dropping some. This sample yields around 640,000 clones, of which 95% to 96% are seen a single time; approximately 0.1% belongs to the top ten. Sample: naive CD8+ T cells sorted from blood. Receptors originate from a woman in her 30s in good health. Both conserved end residues are part of each CDR3. D genes are given only for firm matches. Size values are once, few and many counts, or a class for expanded clones, and some rows have none.

TRBJ2-2 | NA | NA | TRBV9 | CASSGTAINTGELFF | TGTGCCAGCAGCGGGACAGCTATTAACACCGGGGAGCTGTTTTTT
TRBJ2-6 | NA | NA | TRBV19 | CASSADGEGTWANVLTF | TGTGCCAGTAGCGCAGACGGAGAAGGGACCTGGGCCAACGTCCTGACTTTC
TRBJ2-5 | NA | TRBD1 | TRBV4-1 | CASSQDLGGAKEQYF | TGCGCCAGCAGCCAAGATTTAGGGGGCGCGAAAGAGCAGTACTTC
TRBJ2-7 | NA | TRBD2 | TRBV5-4 | CASSLDLAGPPQGEQYF | TGTGCCAGCAGCTTGGATTTAGCGGGACCACCCCAGGGAGAGCAGTACTTC
TRBJ1-1 | NA | NA | TRBV27 | CASSSLDGAEAFF | TGTGCCAGCAGTTCATTGGACGGGGCGGAAGCTTTCTTT
TRBJ1-2 | NA | TRBD1 | TRBV28 | CASTQGEVYGYTF | TGTGCCAGCACCCAGGGGGAAGTCTATGGCTACACCTTC
TRBJ1-5 | once | NA | TRBV19 | CASSMGVPSNQPQHF | TGTGCCAGTAGTATGGGGGTCCCTAGCAATCAGCCCCAGCATTTT
TRBJ1-1 | NA | TRBD1 | TRBV28 | CASSLWAGGDTEAFF | TGTGCCAGCAGTTTATGGGCAGGGGGCGACACTGAAGCTTTCTTT
TRBJ2-1 | NA | TRBD2 | TRBV6-6 | CASKGLGDNEQFF | TGTGCCAGCAAGGGACTAGGGGACAATGAGCAGTTCTTC
TRBJ1-4 | once | NA | TRBV5-6 | CASSWGLNEKLFF | TGTGCCAGCAGCTGGGGGCTTAATGAAAAACTGTTTTTT
TRBJ2-7 | NA | NA | TRBV27 | CASSLTPRFRYEQYF | TGTGCCAGCAGTTTAACTCCCAGGTTCCGCTACGAGCAGTACTTC
TRBJ2-1 | NA | NA | TRBV9 | CASSVGVGYNEQFF | TGTGCCAGCAGCGTAGGGGTTGGCTACAATGAGCAGTTCTTC
TRBJ2-7 | NA | TRBD2 | TRBV11-2 | CASSLFPEVAGPYEQYF | TGTGCCAGCAGCTTGTTTCCGGAGGTAGCGGGTCCCTACGAGCAGTACTTC
TRBJ2-7 | NA | TRBD1 | TRBV18 | CASRDSGFYEQYF | TGTGCCAGCCGGGACAGTGGGTTCTACGAGCAGTACTTC
TRBJ2-3 | once | NA | TRBV4-1 | CASSPTLGPDTQYF | TGCGCCAGCAGCCCTACCCTAGGGCCAGATACGCAGTATTTT
TRBJ2-7 | NA | NA | TRBV27 | CASSLSTGYEQYF | TGTGCCAGCAGTTTATCAACAGGATACGAGCAGTACTTC
TRBJ2-1 | once | TRBD2 | TRBV27 | CASSYQLAGAYNEQFF | TGTGCCAGCAGTTATCAACTAGCGGGAGCCTACAATGAGCAGTTCTTC
TRBJ1-1 | NA | NA | TRBV19 | CATLEPPDTEAFF | TGTGCCACCTTGGAACCCCCGGACACTGAAGCTTTCTTT
TRBJ1-3 | NA | NA | TRBV5-1 | CASSSPTDGDGGNTIYF | TGCGCCAGCAGCTCGCCCACTGACGGTGACGGTGGAAACACCATATATTTT
TRBJ2-5 | NA | NA | TRBV4-1 | CASSPRLGETQYF | TGCGCCAGCAGCCCACGACTAGGAGAGACCCAGTACTTC
TRBJ2-5 | NA | TRBD1 | TRBV28 | CAGSDRGVWETQYF | TGTGCCGGGTCGGACAGGGGGGTATGGGAGACCCAGTACTTC
TRBJ2-3 | NA | NA | TRBV15 | CATSRDLVVGADTQYF | TGTGCCACCAGCAGAGATCTAGTCGTGGGGGCAGATACGCAGTATTTT
TRBJ2-1 | once | TRBD2 | TRBV4-2 | CASSPGLAGGYNEQFF | TGTGCCAGCAGCCCGGGACTAGCGGGAGGGTACAATGAGCAGTTCTTC
TRBJ2-5 | NA | NA | TRBV21-1 | CASSKAGAGLQETQYF | TGTGCCAGCAGCAAAGCGGGGGCAGGGCTCCAAGAGACCCAGTACTTC
TRBJ2-7 | NA | NA | TRBV7-8 | CASSMTVSSSYEQYF | TGTGCCAGCAGCATGACAGTGTCTAGCTCCTACGAGCAGTACTTC
TRBJ2-7 | NA | TRBD1 | TRBV4-1 | CASSQDKTGAYEQYF | TGCGCCAGCAGCCAAGATAAGACAGGGGCCTACGAGCAGTACTTC
TRBJ2-7 | NA | NA | TRBV27 | CASSFRLTTYEQYF | TGTGCCAGCAGTTTCCGGCTGACAACCTACGAGCAGTACTTC
TRBJ2-7 | NA | TRBD1 | TRBV7-9 | CASSLSTGYSEQYF | TGTGCCAGCAGCTTATCGACAGGGTATTCCGAGCAGTACTTC
TRBJ1-5 | NA | NA | TRBV28 | CASNRPGSNQPQHF | TGTGCCAGCAACCGCCCGGGTAGCAATCAGCCCCAGCATTTT
TRBJ1-1 | NA | NA | TRBV6-6 | CASSSTLPADEAFF | TGTGCCAGCAGTTCCACTCTTCCGGCTGATGAAGCTTTCTTT
TRBJ1-2 | NA | NA | TRBV27 | CATGDGSRVYGYTF | TGTGCCACCGGAGACGGCTCACGGGTCTATGGCTACACCTTC